The source of this TCR beta chain is a study of identifying expanded T cells in peripheral blood. Study-level findings and limits: Variance in clone template counts between roughly 2-week samples significantly increased with total template count across all healthy donors. Technical replicates showed around 1.1 changed clones; around 2 weeks about 16.4; four weeks 19.

Healthy donors had no documented immune events, such as infections, while sampled. A word on this clone: Antigen unknown.

Assay: immunoSEQ multiplex PCR; the TCRdb copy retains only in-frame clones and omits some. The data hold 75,000 to 95,000 clones, with 80% to 90% observed a single time. The V end lost 1 base, the J end lost 3 bases, and 22 bases lay between the germline ends. The CDR3 is 19 residues long. CDR1 SGHAT and CDR2 FQNNGV come from the germline V gene. The chain has TRBV11-2 and TRBJ2-1; D could derive from TRBD1 or TRBD2 (6 bases each). Sequenced input: blood. The receptor was isolated from a person between 18 and 70 years old in good health. The CDR3 protein is CASSLAHGGPFSRYNEQFF. DNA of the CDR3: TGTGCCAGCAGCTTAGCGCACGGGGGCCCCTTTTCTCGCTACAATGAGCAGTTCTTC. The complete variable domain, with remaining parts taken from reference TRBV11-2 and TRBJ2-1, reads EAGVAQSPRYKIIEKRQSVAFWCNPISGHATLYWYQQILGQGPKLLIQFQNNGVVDDSQLPKDRFSAERLKGVDSTLKIQPAKLEDSAVYLCASSLAHGGPFSRYNEQFFGPGTRLTVL.